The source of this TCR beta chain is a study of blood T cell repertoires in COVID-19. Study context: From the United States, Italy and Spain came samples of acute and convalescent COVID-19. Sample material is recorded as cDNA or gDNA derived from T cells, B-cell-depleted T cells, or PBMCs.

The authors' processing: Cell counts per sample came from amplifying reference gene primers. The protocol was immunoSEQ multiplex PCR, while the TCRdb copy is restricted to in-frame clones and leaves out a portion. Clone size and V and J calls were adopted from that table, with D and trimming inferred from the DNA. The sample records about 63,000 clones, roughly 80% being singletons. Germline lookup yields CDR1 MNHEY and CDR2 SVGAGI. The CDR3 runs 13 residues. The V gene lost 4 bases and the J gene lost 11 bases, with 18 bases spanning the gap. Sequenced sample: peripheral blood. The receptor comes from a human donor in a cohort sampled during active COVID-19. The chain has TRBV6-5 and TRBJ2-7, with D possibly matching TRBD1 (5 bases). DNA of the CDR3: TGTGCCAGCAGTTTTGGTCAACAGGTTAATGAGTACTTC. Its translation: CASSFGQQVNEYF.